This T cell receptor beta chain was retrieved from a study of shared clonotypes between healthy human individuals. Only in-frame clones appear in the TCRdb table, and some are missing; sequencing was by immunoSEQ multiplex PCR. The repertoire holds about 2.1 million clones, 85% to 95% seen once, with 1.5% to 2% in the top ten. The naive CD8 population came from CD45RO-negative cells selected for CCR7, without terminally differentiated effector memory CD45RA+ cells. The clonotype was recovered from a man aged 18 to 29 in good health. Some clones in this sample may be carry-over from other donors' samples. Material for sequencing was naive CD8+ T cells from PBMCs.

CDR3 DNA: TGTGCCACCAGCAGTCCCACATACACAGGGACGGCCACTGAAGCTTTCTTT. It codes for CATSSPTYTGTATEAFF. The gene calls are TRBV15 and TRBJ1-1; D is perhaps TRBD1 (6 bases). CDR3 length: 17 residues. V shed 3 bases and J shed 4 bases, with 21 bases lying between them. The V gene's germline CDR1 is LNHNV and CDR2 YYDKDF (reference sequence).